A single T cell receptor beta chain is shown here with its context. It has no known antigen specificity. No base quality information exists; no much larger clone differs at one position. The data were taken from a study of neurological immune-mediated disorders (dated by TCRdb to about 2019). Context from the whole study: The study compared peripheral blood TCR-beta repertoires of HTLV-I-associated myelopathy (HAM/TSP) patients, multiple sclerosis patients and healthy controls using UMI-based sequencing. Alongside PBMC samples, the set of some 98 TCR-beta libraries contained longitudinal samples, technical triplicates, and paired CD4+ and CD8+ T-cell subsets that had been sorted. Longitudinal HAM/TSP donors and healthy donors each had 3 time-points at intervals of 3-40 months. The cohort was made up of 60 to 75 subjects, consisting of about 14 HAM/TSP patients, around 35 multiple sclerosis patients and roughly 20 healthy controls. Summary of the overall study and its limitations: TCR clonal expansion was highest in HAM/TSP patients and lowest in MS patients, with MS patients falling below even healthy controls. Across subjects, expanded clones never shared an identical CDR3 amino acid sequence, which suggests that the TCR-beta repertoires in every group were private.

cDNA synthesis used template-switch 5'RACE with a primer carrying a 10-nucleotide random unique molecular identifier tagging each TCR transcript. Every sequencing run covered 15-18 subjects and yielded more than 160 million TCR-beta sequences. The RNeasy kit was used for extraction of total RNA. Using the KAPA Real-time Library Amplification kit, TCR-beta VDJ regions were amplified with primers for the TCR constant region and the 5'RACE anchor. A first PCR added sample indexes and Illumina adaptors, and a second PCR then raised library yield. The roughly 650 bp TCR product was size-selected on a 2% E-gel SizeSelection system after Ampure bead purification. Library quality was checked on a Bioanalyzer, concentration was measured with Qubit, and libraries were quantified with the Kapa Library Quantification kit before pooling. An Illumina HiSeq 2500 was used to sequence the libraries paired-end at 2 x 150 bp. To increase sequence diversity, about 25-31% phiX was spiked into each library pool. Turning to the authors' computational methods: The UMI-based MiGEC pipeline processed quality-filtered reads and removed over 80% of raw TCR sequences during error correction. VDJ genes were aligned to IMGT germline references, and each clonotype was defined by a unique CDR3 amino acid sequence together with V-J genes. Clonal expansion, Shannon diversity, and CDR3 relatedness (CalcPairwiseDistances, ClusterSamples) were evaluated with VDJtools, and phylogenetic trees were built with CLCbio workbench. Expanded clones were defined as having at least 8 unique UMIs, based on coefficient-of-variation modelling across technical triplicates. TCRdb reprocessing: public reads trimmed at Q25 with fastp, clones called with MiXCR, in-frame beta chains kept. Rows are combined by CDR3 protein, so each entry shows the most common genes and DNA. TCRdb, not the authors, supplied the V and J calls. The sample includes roughly 100,000 distinct CDR3 sequences, with 10% to 11% observed a single time. Around 3.3% of the sample goes to the ten largest clones.

What the time point label conveys for this sample: longitudinal time-point 3. Libraries from unsorted PBMCs were made from 2 million PBMCs kept in RNAlater at -80 degrees C until RNA extraction. Peripheral blood underwent Ficoll-Hypaque density gradient centrifugation to isolate PBMCs, which were then cryopreserved in liquid nitrogen. Reading the germline V gene gives CDR1 MDHEN and CDR2 SYDVKM. Deletion took 3 bases off V and 7 bases off J, with a span of 16 bases between the germline ends. The CDR3 goes from the cysteine to the phenylalanine over 15 residues. Solely the CDR3 DNA is kept, with 45 bases framed from the first base.

The receptor chain draws on TRBV28 and TRBJ2-1, with no confidently assigned D gene. The sample consisted of PBMCs. The sequence came from a female donor with HTLV-1-associated myelopathy (HAM/TSP). The CDR3 region has the sequence CASSLNWYPENEQFF. The bases read TGTGCCAGCAGTTTGAACTGGTACCCGGAGAATGAGCAGTTCTTC.